This is a list of T cell receptor beta chains from one sample in a study of T cell responses to AZD1222 COVID-19 vaccine. Using immunoSEQ multiplex PCR, the repertoire was profiled, and TCRdb retains in-frame clones only, with some absent. The data contain 160,000 or so clones, more than 75% of them seen just once; the ten biggest clones take up just over 9%. The sequencing used peripheral blood, collected 28 days after the second AZD1222 dose. The receptors here all came from an adult who received the AZD1222 COVID-19 vaccine. CDR3s include the opening cysteine and the closing phenylalanine or tryptophan. Each record gives: J gene, clone size, D gene, V gene, CDR3 protein, CDR3 DNA. The D gene is left open where the match is weak. Expanded clones get a size class; other rows say once, few or many, or leave the size out.

>TRBJ1-5|NA|NA|TRBV28
CASSLADTFNQPQHF
TGTGCCAGCAGTTTAGCTGACACATTCAATCAGCCCCAGCATTTT
>TRBJ2-2|NA|NA|TRBV6-6
CASRHPGELFF
TGTGCCAGCAGGCATCCCGGGGAGCTGTTTTTT
>TRBJ1-2|NA|TRBD1|TRBV18
CASSKTGVDGYTF
TGTGCCAGCTCAAAGACAGGGGTTGACGGCTACACCTTC
>TRBJ2-7|NA|NA|TRBV27
CASSSKNSYEQYF
TGTGCCAGCAGTTCCAAGAACTCCTACGAGCAGTACTTC
>TRBJ2-5|NA|TRBD1|TRBV5-1
CASSPGQLQETQYF
TGCGCCAGCAGCCCGGGACAGCTCCAAGAGACCCAGTACTTC
>TRBJ1-1|once|NA|TRBV28
CASSPPPAGNTEAFF
TGTGCCAGCAGTCCTCCCCCCGCCGGAAACACTGAAGCTTTCTTT
>TRBJ2-2|NA|TRBD2|TRBV4-3
CASSQEAGLAGNTGELFF
TGCGCCAGCAGCCAAGAGGCTGGACTAGCGGGTAACACCGGGGAGCTGTTTTTT
>TRBJ1-6|once|NA|TRBV10-3
CAITAGRNSPLHF
TGTGCCATCACGGCCGGGAGGAATTCACCCCTCCACTTT
>TRBJ2-6|once|NA|TRBV28
CASSPPGPSISGANVLTF
TGTGCCAGCAGTCCGCCCGGGCCATCTATCTCTGGGGCCAACGTCCTGACTTTC
>TRBJ2-7|NA|TRBD2|TRBV23-1
CASSQSASGIPYEQYF
TGCGCCAGCAGTCAATCGGCTAGCGGGATTCCCTACGAGCAGTACTTC
>TRBJ1-6|NA|NA|TRBV5-1
CASSRAGSANSPLHF
TGCGCCAGCAGCCGTGCGGGGTCCGCTAATTCACCCCTCCACTTT
>TRBJ2-7|NA|NA|TRBV18
CASSPDGSYEQYF
TGTGCCAGCTCGCCGGACGGGTCCTACGAGCAGTACTTC
>TRBJ1-2|NA|TRBD1|TRBV5-4
CASSGDSNYGYTF
TGTGCCAGCAGCGGGGACAGTAACTATGGCTACACCTTC
>TRBJ1-6|NA|NA|TRBV23-1
CATGGTDYNSPLHF
TGCGCCACCGGCGGAACAGACTATAATTCACCCCTCCACTTT
>TRBJ2-1|few|TRBD2|TRBV6-2/TRBV6-3
CASSASGNNEQFF
TGTGCCAGCAGTGCTAGCGGGAATAATGAGCAGTTCTTC
>TRBJ2-1|NA|NA|TRBV24-1
CATSDRTVYNEQFF
TGTGCCACCAGTGATAGGACGGTCTACAATGAGCAGTTCTTC
>TRBJ2-1|NA|TRBD2|TRBV7-2
CASSFSGPSSYNEQFF
TGTGCCAGCAGCTTTAGCGGGCCCAGCTCCTACAATGAGCAGTTCTTC
>TRBJ1-4|once|NA|TRBV28
CASTRGGDFEKLFF
TGTGCCAGCACCCGAGGCGGTGATTTCGAAAAACTGTTTTTT
>TRBJ1-6|NA|NA|TRBV27
CASSPPAGPRAGSPLHF
TGTGCCAGCAGTCCTCCGGCAGGGCCGAGAGCGGGTTCACCCCTCCACTTT
>TRBJ2-1|NA|TRBD2|TRBV7-8
CASSLDQREHYYNEQFF
TGTGCCAGCAGCTTAGACCAGCGGGAGCACTACTACAATGAGCAGTTCTTC
>TRBJ2-7|NA|NA|TRBV7-6
CASLGGGPYEQYF
TGTGCCAGCCTGGGGGGAGGTCCCTACGAGCAGTACTTC
>TRBJ2-7|NA|NA|TRBV11-2
CASSPSYEQYF
TGTGCCAGCAGCCCCTCCTACGAGCAGTACTTC
>TRBJ1-4|few|NA|TRBV21-1
CASRPRDRAEKLFF
TGTGCCAGCAGACCCCGGGACAGGGCTGAAAAACTGTTTTTT
>TRBJ2-7|NA|NA|TRBV30
CAWSVRGWGLANLASYEQYF
TGTGCCTGGAGTGTACGCGGTTGGGGTTTGGCGAATCTCGCATCCTACGAGCAGTACTTC
>TRBJ1-2|NA|NA|TRBV5-6
CASSFVASGYTF
TGTGCCAGCAGCTTCGTCGCATCTGGCTACACCTTC
>TRBJ2-7|NA|NA|TRBV28
CASQDRSYEQYF
TGTGCCAGCCAGGACCGTTCCTACGAGCAGTACTTC
>TRBJ2-1|NA|NA|TRBV5-1
CASTSYGYNEQFF
TGCGCCAGCACTAGCTATGGCTACAATGAGCAGTTCTTC
>TRBJ2-5|NA|TRBD2|TRBV28
CASTSSGLAVQETQYF
TGTGCCAGCACTTCCAGTGGACTAGCGGTACAAGAGACCCAGTACTTC
>TRBJ2-1|once|NA|TRBV19
CATGRGGSYNEQFF
TGTGCCACCGGAAGGGGGGGATCCTACAATGAGCAGTTCTTC
>TRBJ2-7|NA|TRBD1|TRBV6-6
CASSHKGQGSSYEQYF
TGTGCCAGCAGCCATAAAGGACAGGGGAGCTCCTACGAGCAGTACTTC
>TRBJ1-1|NA|TRBD1|TRBV29-1
CSAEIQGTEAFF
TGCAGCGCGGAAATACAGGGGACTGAAGCTTTCTTT
>TRBJ1-1|NA|NA|TRBV6-1
CASSDVGSRGEAFF
TGTGCCAGCAGTGACGTCGGCAGCCGGGGAGAAGCTTTCTTT
>TRBJ1-4|NA|NA|TRBV21-1
CASSCLPGQIFLNEKLFF
TGTGCCAGCAGCTGTCTTCCCGGACAGATTTTTCTAAATGAAAAACTGTTTTTT
>TRBJ2-7|NA|NA|TRBV18
CASSRSGEQYF
TGTGCCAGCTCACGGTCAGGGGAGCAGTACTTC
>TRBJ1-2|NA|TRBD1|TRBV19
CASRDRGLGYTF
TGTGCCAGTAGGGACAGGGGGCTTGGCTACACCTTC
>TRBJ2-7|NA|NA|TRBV6-2/TRBV6-3
CASSPTGSYEQYF
TGTGCCAGCAGTCCCACTGGTTCCTACGAGCAGTACTTC
>TRBJ1-1|NA|TRBD1|TRBV4-2
CASSQRLQGASNTEAFF
TGTGCCAGCAGCCAACGACTACAGGGGGCGTCGAACACTGAAGCTTTCTTT
>TRBJ1-1|NA|NA|TRBV7-3
CASSLTGGQNTEAFF
TGTGCCAGCAGCTTAACCGGGGGACAGAACACTGAAGCTTTCTTT
>TRBJ2-2|NA|NA|TRBV30
CARSRGHAGELFF
TGTGCACGGTCCCGGGGGCATGCCGGGGAGCTGTTTTTT
>TRBJ1-4|NA|TRBD1|TRBV6-2/TRBV6-3
CASSDRDRGREKLFF
TGTGCCAGCAGTGACCGGGACAGGGGAAGAGAAAAACTGTTTTTT
>TRBJ2-7|few|NA|TRBV6-1
CASSEVWGYEQYF
TGTGCCAGCAGTGAAGTATGGGGCTACGAGCAGTACTTC
>TRBJ2-7|NA|TRBD2|TRBV4-1
CASSQLASGDYYEQYF
TGCGCCAGCAGCCAACTGGCTAGCGGGGACTACTACGAGCAGTACTTC